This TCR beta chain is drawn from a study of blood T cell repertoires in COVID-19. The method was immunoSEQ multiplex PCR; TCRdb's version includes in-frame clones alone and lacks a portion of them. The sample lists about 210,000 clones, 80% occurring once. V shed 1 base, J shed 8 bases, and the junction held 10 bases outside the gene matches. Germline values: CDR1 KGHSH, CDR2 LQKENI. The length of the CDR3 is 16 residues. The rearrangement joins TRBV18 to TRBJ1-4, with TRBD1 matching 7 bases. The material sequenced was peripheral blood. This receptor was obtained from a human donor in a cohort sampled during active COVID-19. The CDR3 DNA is TGTGCCAGCTCACCACTCCGAACAGGGGTAACGGAAAAACTGTTTTTT. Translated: CASSPLRTGVTEKLFF.